The 19 T cell receptor beta chains below come from one sample, sequenced in a study of vaccination and CD4 T cells after COVID-19. Scientists ran DNA taken from cultured CD4+ T cells through the Oncomine TCR Beta short-read assay for sequencing. TCRdb re-called the PCR reads with MiXCR, one entry per CDR3 protein. The sample yields under 4,500 distinct CDR3 sequences, around 20% seen once. Their cognate antigens are unknown. This sample's treatment: roughly ten-day PBMC culture with coronavirus spike peptide pools or control peptides (ViraFEST assay). The sample was CD4+ T cells from blood, cultured in vitro. Source of these receptors: a human donor who had recovered from COVID-19.

By frequency in the sample, this clonotype is medium-sized (0.01 to 0.1%). The chain employs TRBV23-1 and TRBJ1-6; TRBD1 aligns across 9 bases. TRBV23-1 is identified as an open reading frame with a role that is uncertain. There are 16 residues in the CDR3. The V segment lost 2 bases and the J segment 6 bases; nucleotides outside the gene matches: 5. As DNA, the CDR3 is TGCGCCAGCAGTCAACAATGGGACAGGGTTAATTCACCCCTCCACTTT. As protein: CASSQQWDRVNSPLHF.

V usage is TRBV10-2 and J usage is TRBJ1-5; 7 bases match TRBD1. With 8 bases clipped from V and 2 bases from J, the junction kept 9 bases outside the gene matches. Germline assignment: CDR1 WSHSY and CDR2 SAAADI. The CDR3 totals 15 residues. The CDR3 reads CASGTGETGNQPQHF. For the CDR3, the DNA is TGCGCCAGCGGAACAGGGGAGACGGGCAATCAGCCCCAGCATTTT.

The V and J genes are TRBV12-3 or TRBV12-4 and TRBJ2-3; D perhaps matches TRBD1 (6 bases). The CDR3 is 16 residues long. With 5 bases removed from V and 2 bases from J, the gap between germline ends came to 17 bases. The CDR3 DNA is TGTGCCAGCAGTAGGGGGAATTGGGTTTACACAGATACGCAGTATTTT. Translation: CASSRGNWVYTDTQYF.

The CDR3 here is CASSLVSQQETQYF. The DNA of the CDR3 is TGCGCCAGCAGCTTGGTGTCACAGCAAGAGACCCAGTACTTC. The V gene is TRBV5-1, the J gene TRBJ2-5, with D unclear. The CDR3 contains 14 residues. The V end lost 0 bases, the J end lost 2 bases, and 8 bases lay between the germline ends. Per the germline V gene, CDR1 is SGHRS and CDR2 is YFSETQ.

The chain is built from TRBV7-9 and TRBJ2-7; a weak D match, TRBD2 (6 bases). Germline V lookup: CDR1 SEHNR, CDR2 FQNEAQ (reference sequence). The CDR3 extends over 13 amino acids. V lost 5 bases, J lost 4 bases, and 12 bases lay in between. CDR3 protein: CASSHSSGYEQYF. In DNA, the CDR3 is TGTGCCAGCAGCCATAGCAGCGGGTACGAGCAGTACTTC.

The genes are TRBV11-2 and TRBJ1-5; D remains unclear. There are 17 residues in the CDR3. Germline V gene sequence: CDR1 SGHAT, CDR2 FQNNGV. The V and J ends lost 1 base and 0 bases respectively, with 13 bases between them. Written as DNA, the CDR3 is TGTGCCAGCAGCTTAGGTTTTGGCGGTCATAGCAATCAGCCCCAGCATTTT. Translating gives CASSLGFGGHSNQPQHF.

This clonotype came up a few times. The chain employs TRBV11-2 and TRBJ1-2; a possible D gene is TRBD1 (6 bases). CDR3 length: 14 amino acids. The V and J ends lost 7 bases and 1 base respectively, with 13 bases between them. Germline V gene lookup returns CDR1 SGHAT and CDR2 FQNNGV. CDR3 bases: TGTGCCAGCAATAGGGGGGCAATTAACTATGGCTACACCTTC. Its protein product is CASNRGAINYGYTF.

By frequency in the sample, this clonotype is medium-sized. V usage is TRBV5-1 and J usage is TRBJ1-6; D is unresolved. Germline CDR1 SGHRS, CDR2 YFSETQ. The V gene lost 3 bases and the J gene lost 7 bases, with 8 bases spanning the gap. This CDR3 comprises 13 residues. The CDR3: CASSSWANSPLHF. CDR3 sequence (DNA): TGCGCCAGCAGCTCCTGGGCCAATTCACCCCTCCACTTT.

This clonotype was counted a single time. CDR3 region: CASSLEPFRTSGGGGEQYF. For the CDR3, the DNA is TGCGCCAGCAGCCTCGAACCGTTCAGGACTAGCGGGGGGGGAGGTGAGCAGTACTTC. This chain links TRBV5-1 with TRBJ2-7; 15 bases line up with TRBD2. Germline V gene sequence: CDR1 SGHRS, CDR2 YFSETQ. The CDR3 runs 19 residues. V was pared by 4 bases and J by 7 bases, with 18 bases of the junction left unmatched.

The V call is TRBV5-4, the J call TRBJ2-3; 9 nucleotides line up with TRBD1. J gave up 1 base and V 4 bases, and 10 bases lay outside the gene matches. The CDR3 is 17 residues long. Looked up from germline, CDR1 is SGHNT and CDR2 is YYREEE (reference sequence). CDR3 sequence: CASSPGRQGGGTDTQYF. Here the CDR3 DNA reads TGTGCCAGCAGCCCGGGACGACAGGGGGGGGGCACAGATACGCAGTATTTT.

This clonotype has more than one count but fewer than ten. The chain uses TRBV19 and TRBJ1-2; D remains ambiguous. Germline-derived CDR1 and CDR2 are LNHDA and SQIVND (reference sequence). The CDR3 extends over 11 amino acids. Trimming stripped 4 bases from V and 8 bases from J, with 8 bases between. CDR3 amino acids: CASSTQVGYTF. CDR3 DNA sequence: TGTGCCAGTAGTACCCAGGTCGGCTACACCTTC.

The chain uses TRBV24-1 and TRBJ1-5; perhaps TRBD1 as D (5 bases). The ends were cut back, 8 bases at V and 0 bases at J, with 19 bases in the middle. The CDR3 consists of 17 residues. Germline CDR1 KGHDR, CDR2 SFDVKD. The CDR3 bases are TGTGCCACCATAAGCCCAGGGATATACTATAGCAATCAGCCCCAGCATTTT. Translation gives CATISPGIYYSNQPQHF.

By sample fraction, this clonotype is medium-sized. The chain joins TRBV20-1 to TRBJ1-2; D may be TRBD1 (5 bases). The CDR3 length is 14 residues. Trimming removed 1 base from V and 4 bases from J, with 13 bases in between. Germline CDR1 and CDR2: DFQATT and SNEGSKA (reference sequence). The CDR3 loop is CSARVLVQAYGYTF. The CDR3 bases are TGCAGTGCTAGAGTACTAGTACAGGCCTATGGCTACACCTTC.

This clonotype is labeled medium-sized. This chain uses TRBV14 with TRBJ1-6; maybe TRBD1 (5 bases). The CDR3 consists of 12 residues. V gave up 6 bases and J gave up 10 bases, with 10 bases separating them. The germline V gene has CDR1 SGHDN and CDR2 FVKESK. The CDR3 sequence: CASRGLGSPLHF. As DNA, the CDR3 is TGTGCCAGCAGGGGGCTGGGCTCACCCCTCCACTTT.

This clonotype appeared a few times. The gene calls are TRBV12-3 or TRBV12-4 and TRBJ2-1, with 7 bases that match TRBD2. V lost 5 bases and J lost 10; bases outside the gene matches: 5. This CDR3 spans 12 amino acids. The CDR3 DNA reads TGTGCCAGCAGTCGGACTAGTCTGGAGCAGTTCTTC. It translates to CASSRTSLEQFF.

In its sample, this clonotype ranks as large. The CDR3 protein is CASSELGITEAFF. Here the CDR3 DNA reads TGTGCCAGCAGTGAATTAGGGATAACTGAAGCTTTCTTT. The rearrangement joins TRBV6-1 to TRBJ1-1; D gene ambiguous. The CDR3 totals 13 residues. CDR1 is MNHNS and CDR2 is SASEGT in the germline V gene. V lost 2 bases, J lost 5 bases, and 9 bases lay in between.

This clonotype was seen only a few times. The gene calls are TRBV29-1 and TRBJ2-3; D is perhaps TRBD2 (6 bases). V gave up 1 base and J gave up 3 bases, with 8 bases separating them. CDR1 is SQVTM and CDR2 is ANQGSEA in the germline V gene. The CDR3 loop spans 13 amino acids. CDR3 in amino acids: CSVEVGGTDTQYF. CDR3 bases: TGCAGCGTTGAAGTTGGGGGGACAGATACGCAGTATTTT.

This sequence joins TRBV9 and TRBJ1-2; the D gene is possibly TRBD1 (5 bases). The CDR3 is 13 residues long. The V gene's germline CDR1 is SGDLS and CDR2 YYNGEE. Deletions cut 2 bases from V and 6 bases from J, with 11 bases between. CDR3 region: CASSVGQGDGYTF. The CDR3 region has the DNA TGTGCCAGCAGCGTCGGGCAGGGTGATGGCTACACCTTC.

This clonotype was recorded a few times. This chain uses TRBV6-5 with TRBJ1-1, with 10 bases aligning to TRBD1. Trimming took 2 bases from V and 5 from J; bases not matched to a gene: 5. This CDR3 is 15 amino acids long. Germline values: CDR1 MNHEY, CDR2 SVGAGI. The CDR3 reads CASSYPGTGVTEAFF. CDR3 bases: TGTGCCAGCAGTTACCCCGGGACAGGGGTAACTGAAGCTTTCTTT.